Following are 27 T cell receptor beta chains from one sample sequenced in a study of regulatory T cells in long-lasting Graves disease (TCRdb year 2021). Library preparation was by multiplex PCR. These reads were obtained on an Illumina HiSeq 4000. iRepertoire HTBI primers and Arm-PCR amplification of CDR3 regions were used to construct TCR beta libraries. The public reads were quality trimmed at Q25 with fastp and then assembled into clones with MiXCR by TCRdb, keeping productive beta chains. Identical CDR3 protein sequences are pooled into one entry, listed with their most common genes and DNA. Counted in this sample were roughly 500,000 distinct CDR3 sequences; approximately 13% of them appeared once. Of the sample, roughly 10% falls within the top ten clones. According to the study, the label for this sample's time point signals: newly diagnosed GD, antithyroid drugs for less than 3 months. RNA was extracted from PBMCs in TRIzol for both TCR sequencing and RNA sequencing.

In addition, the sample was reused for a study of T cells in Graves' hyperthyroidism and ophthalmopathy.

Sequenced material: peripheral blood mononuclear cells (PBMCs), taken at new diagnosis, from a patient treated with antithyroid drugs. These receptor sequences come from a man aged 30-40 years with Graves disease. Donor details come from another sample of the same person, matched by shared clones.

This clonotype was seen ten or more times. The gene calls are TRBV27 and TRBJ2-7, with D tentatively TRBD1 or TRBD2 (5 bases each). The V gene lost 5 bases and the J gene lost 4 bases, with 21 bases spanning the gap. CDR1 is MNHEY, CDR2 SMNVEV, per germline (reference sequence). The CDR3 loop spans 16 amino acids. CDR3 nucleotides: TGTGCCAGCAGTGCCTGGGGGTCCGTCGGGGAGTACGAGCAGTACTTC. Its translation: CASSAWGSVGEYEQYF.

About this clonotype: It differs at one base from a far larger clone, so likely a read error. The CDR3 coding sequence is TGTGCCAACAGTTTAAACCTAGCGGGAGGCTGGGAGACCCAGTACTTC. Residues: CANSLNLAGGWETQYF. This rearrangement joins TRBV27 to TRBJ2-1, with 11 bases aligning to TRBD2. The DNA end favors TRBJ2-5, so the J call may be wrong. Germline CDR1 and CDR2: MNHEY and SMNVEV (reference sequence). The CDR3 loop spans 16 amino acids.

This chain connects TRBV18 to TRBJ2-7, with a possible D match to TRBD2 (6 bases). Trimming stripped 3 bases from V and 0 bases from J, with 9 bases between. CDR1 KGHSH and CDR2 LQKENI come from the germline V gene. The length of the CDR3 is 14 residues. The CDR3 DNA reads TGTGCCAGCTCACCGGAGGGGTTCTCCTACGAGCAGTACTTC. Translated, it gives CASSPEGFSYEQYF.

The chain has TRBV9 and TRBJ2-3, with 9 bases matching TRBD2. The germline gives CDR1 SGDLS, CDR2 YYNGEE. The CDR3 totals 15 residues. V lost 0 bases, J lost 6 bases, and 5 bases stayed unmatched. As DNA, the CDR3 is TGTGCCAGCAGCGTAGAGGGGCTAGCGGGGGATACGCAGTATTTT. It is translated as CASSVEGLAGDTQYF.

This clonotype was recorded once. Without the conserved terminal phenylalanine or tryptophan, this CDR3 likely stems from a read error. This chain uses TRBV30 with TRBJ2-1; the match to TRBD2 covers 13 bases. Trimming took 4 bases from V and 0 from J; bases not matched to a gene: 6. The CDR3 length is 17 residues. Germline CDR1 GTSNPN, CDR2 SVGIG (reference sequence). The DNA for the CDR3 is TGTGCCTGGACAGGGACTAGCGGGACGAGCTCCTACAATGAGCAGTTCTCC. Its protein product is CAWTGTSGTSSYNEQFS.

This clonotype was counted ten times or more. This rearrangement joins TRBV19 to TRBJ1-1; D unresolved. The CDR3 extends over 13 amino acids. In germline, CDR1 is LNHDA, CDR2 SQIVND (reference sequence). Trimming stripped 3 bases from V and 7 bases from J, with 12 bases between. The CDR3 DNA sequence: TGTGCCAGTAGTATCGAGGATGGGAGTGAAGCTTTCTTT. The encoded protein is CASSIEDGSEAFF.

This clonotype was observed a few times. The chain couples TRBV25-1 to TRBJ1-4, with 7 bases lining up with TRBD1. After removal of 4 bases from V and 4 bases from J, the junction contained 6 bases not matched to a gene. Per the germline V gene, CDR1 is MGHDK and CDR2 is SYGVNS. The CDR3 is 15 amino acids. The chain's CDR3 is CASSAPGGYNEKLFF. Written as DNA, the CDR3 is TGTGCCAGCAGTGCCCCAGGGGGGTATAATGAAAAACTGTTTTTT. Full variable domain (rest looked up from reference TRBV25-1 and TRBJ1-4): EADIYQTPRYLVIGTGKKITLECSQTMGHDKMYWYQQDPGMELHLIHYSYGVNSTEKGDLSSESTVSRIRTEHFPLTLESARPSHTSQYLCASSAPGGYNEKLFFGSGTQLSVL.

In this sample, this clonotype turned up a few times. V usage is TRBV20-1 and J usage is TRBJ1-5; D not resolved. V lost 0 bases, J lost 1 base, and 4 bases lay in between. This CDR3 contains 13 residues. Germline CDR1 is DFQATT and CDR2 is SNEGSKA (reference sequence). This CDR3 reads CSAREGSNQPQHF. CDR3 DNA: TGCAGTGCTAGAGAGGGCAGCAATCAGCCCCAGCATTTT.

The DNA of the CDR3 is TGTGCCAGTAGCTACGACAGTTCCGGAAACACCATATATTTT. Translation gives CASSYDSSGNTIYF. The V and J genes are TRBV19 and TRBJ1-3; TRBD1 might be the D (5 bases). V lost 6 bases, J lost 4 bases, and 13 bases lay in between. CDR3 size: 14 residues. The germline CDR1 and CDR2 sequences are LNHDA and SQIVND (reference sequence).

The rearrangement uses TRBV11-2 and TRBJ2-7; 9 bases line up with TRBD2. This CDR3 contains 23 residues. V was pared by 4 bases and J by 4 bases, with 32 bases of the junction left unmatched. Germline V gene lookup returns CDR1 SGHAT and CDR2 FQNNGV. The CDR3 region is CASSSPGRPRFPLSGRQVYEQYF. DNA of the CDR3: TGTGCCAGCAGCTCCCCCGGTCGACCCCGATTTCCGCTTAGCGGGAGACAGGTATACGAGCAGTACTTC.

This clonotype was observed at least ten times. CDR3 in amino acids: CASSPLRLGYNEQFF. CDR3 DNA sequence: TGTGCCAGCAGCCCCCTTCGACTAGGCTACAATGAGCAGTTCTTC. V and J are TRBV7-9 and TRBJ2-1; tentatively, D is TRBD2 (6 bases). CDR1 is SEHNR and CDR2 is FQNEAQ in the germline V gene (reference sequence). V lost 5 bases, J lost 3 bases, and 14 bases lay in between. CDR3 length: 15 amino acids.

This clonotype was found a few times. V is TRBV5-1 and J is TRBJ2-7; TRBD1 might be the D (5 bases). The CDR3 has 16 residues. Germline CDR1 is SGHRS and CDR2 is YFSETQ. V was clipped by 0 bases and J by 4 bases, with 17 bases between them. The CDR3 spells CASSLERAGSAYEQYF. Written as DNA, the CDR3 is TGCGCCAGCAGCTTGGAACGGGCAGGGTCTGCTTACGAGCAGTACTTC. Full variable domain (outside the CDR3, taken from reference TRBV5-1 and TRBJ2-7): KAGVTQTPRYLIKTRGQQVTLSCSPISGHRSVSWYQQTPGQGLQFLFEYFSETQRNKGNFPGRFSGRQFSNSRSEMNVSTLELGDSALYLCASSLERAGSAYEQYFGPGTRLTVT.

The rearrangement links TRBV7-9 to TRBJ1-3; possible D gene TRBD1, 5 bases. The germline V and J ends were trimmed by 5 bases and 0 bases, with 20 bases remaining between them. The CDR3 has 18 residues. Germline values: CDR1 SEHNR, CDR2 FQNEAQ (reference sequence). CDR3 sequence: CASSPAGSSGGSGNTIYF. Here the CDR3 DNA reads TGTGCCAGCAGCCCAGCCGGGTCAAGCGGGGGCTCTGGAAACACCATATATTTT. The entire variable domain, with the rest obtained from reference TRBV7-9 and TRBJ1-3, is as follows: DTGVSQNPRHKITKRGQNVTFRCDPISEHNRLYWYRQTLGQGPEFLTYFQNEAQLEKSRLLSDRFSAERPKGSFSTLEIQRTEQGDSAMYLCASSPAGSSGGSGNTIYFGEGSWLTVV.

A few counts support this clonotype. The chain employs TRBV10-1 and TRBJ2-3; 10 bases line up with TRBD2. V shed 0 bases and J 4 bases; nucleotides not matched to a gene: 4. The CDR3 totals 16 residues. Looked up from germline, CDR1 is WNHNN and CDR2 is SYGVQD (reference sequence). CDR3 nucleotide sequence: TGCGCCAGCAGTGAGTCTTCTAGCGGGAGTTCAGATACGCAGTATTTT. Translating gives CASSESSSGSSDTQYF.

The chain uses TRBV30 and TRBJ2-3; 9 nucleotides align to TRBD2. Germline CDR1 and CDR2: GTSNPN and SVGIG (reference sequence). The CDR3 has 15 residues. Trimming at V came to 2 bases and at J to 2 bases, leaving 5 bases not matched to a gene. The CDR3 loop reads CAWSTRLAVTDTQYF. The CDR3 nucleotides are TGTGCCTGGAGTACCCGACTAGCGGTCACAGATACGCAGTATTTT.

This rearrangement joins TRBV12-3 or TRBV12-4 to TRBJ1-2; D uncertain. This CDR3 has 15 amino acids. Trimming pared 5 bases from V and 4 bases from J, leaving 17 bases between. The CDR3 reads CASSLHFTVIYGYTF. CDR3 bases: TGTGCCAGCAGTCTACATTTTACAGTGATCTATGGCTACACCTTC.

This clonotype has only a few counts. A much larger clone sits a single nucleotide away, making a read error possible. V usage is TRBV20-1 and J usage is TRBJ2-1; 8 bases map to TRBD2. The CDR3 loop spans 15 amino acids. Per germline, CDR1 DFQATT and CDR2 SNEGSKA (reference sequence). Losses at the gene ends were 2 bases for V and 10 bases for J; bases not matched to a gene: 13. DNA for the CDR3: TGCAGTGCTAGACTTACTAGCGGAGCTCCCTACGAGCAGTTCTTC. This gives the protein CSARLTSGAPYEQFF.

This clonotype has ten or more counts. This rearrangement joins TRBV5-1 to TRBJ1-1; 8 bases match TRBD1. J gave up 13 bases and V 6 bases, and 14 bases lay outside the gene matches. The V gene's germline CDR1 is SGHRS and CDR2 YFSETQ. The CDR3 spans 13 residues. CDR3 residues: CASTTAADRALFF. The DNA of the CDR3 is TGCGCCAGCACCACCGCGGCGGACAGGGCCCTTTTCTTT.

The sample holds many counts of this clonotype. This chain's CDR3 is CSVESVGDTQYF. The CDR3 DNA is TGCAGCGTTGAAAGCGTCGGAGATACGCAGTATTTT. The rearrangement links TRBV29-1 to TRBJ2-3; no firm D call. Trimming took 2 bases from V and 5 from J, leaving 8 bases between them. The CDR3 sequence is 12 residues long. Per germline, CDR1 SQVTM and CDR2 ANQGSEA.

There are a few counts of this clonotype. The chain employs TRBV12-5 and TRBJ2-7; D ambiguous. V lost 0 bases to trimming and J lost 10 bases, with 13 bases between them. The CDR3 is 13 residues long. CDR1 and CDR2 from the germline V gene are LGHNT and FRNRAP. The CDR3 sequence is CASGLVSGDPQYF. The CDR3 DNA is TGTGCTAGTGGTTTGGTATCAGGCGATCCACAGTACTTC. The full variable domain, its missing parts supplied by reference TRBV12-5 and TRBJ2-7, is DARVTQTPRHKVTEMGQEVTMRCQPILGHNTVFWYRQTMMQGLELLAYFRNRAPLDDSGMPKDRFSAEMPDATLATLKIQPSEPRDSAVYFCASGLVSGDPQYFGPGTRLTVT.

Many counts were recorded for this clonotype. This rearrangement joins TRBV6-1 to TRBJ1-4; D gene unclear. V was shortened by 6 bases and J by 5 bases, with 13 bases between the two germline ends. Germline CDR1 MNHNS, CDR2 SASEGT. The CDR3 consists of 14 residues. The CDR3 nucleotides are TGTGCCAGCAGGAACAGTTTGGGAAATGAAAAACTGTTTTTT. Protein: CASRNSLGNEKLFF.

This clonotype has ten or more counts. The chain uses TRBV12-3 or TRBV12-4 and TRBJ1-1; 8 nucleotides align to TRBD1. The CDR3 is made up of 11 amino acids. Trimming removed 3 bases from V and 11 bases from J; junction bases left unmatched: 2. The CDR3: CASSLDRVAFF. DNA of the CDR3: TGTGCCAGCAGTTTGGACAGGGTGGCTTTCTTT.

This clonotype was counted many times. The chain uses TRBV12-3 or TRBV12-4 and TRBJ1-5; D unclear. This CDR3 has 13 residues. The V and J ends lost 8 bases and 2 bases respectively, with 10 bases between them. The CDR3 loop reads CASGKSGNQPQHF. CDR3 DNA: TGTGCCAGCGGCAAATCCGGCAATCAGCCCCAGCATTTT.

This clonotype was seen ten or more times. The gene calls are TRBV20-1 and TRBJ2-7; D is perhaps TRBD1 (5 bases). The CDR3 is made up of 14 amino acids. The V end lost 1 base, the J end lost 9 bases, and 19 bases lay between the germline ends. Germline-derived CDR1 and CDR2 are DFQATT and SNEGSKA (reference sequence). The CDR3 coding sequence is TGCAGTGCTAGAGCCCCAGGGTGGAATGGTGGGCAGTACTTC. This translates into CSARAPGWNGGQYF.

This clonotype has ten or more counts. The genes are TRBV20-1 and TRBJ2-7; 7 bases align to TRBD2. The CDR3 consists of 14 residues. V dropped 5 bases and J dropped 5; count of bases not matched to a gene: 12. The V gene's germline CDR1 is DFQATT and CDR2 SNEGSKA (reference sequence). The DNA for the CDR3 is TGCAGTGCTCCAACTGGGGGGGTATCCGACGAGCAGTACTTC. It codes for CSAPTGGVSDEQYF.

This clonotype has a handful of counts. This rearrangement joins TRBV20-1 to TRBJ1-6; TRBD1 might be the D (5 bases). CDR3 length equals 15 residues. Germline V lookup: CDR1 DFQATT, CDR2 SNEGSKA (reference sequence). V dropped 5 bases and J dropped 7 bases, with 18 bases sitting between them. CDR3 loop: CSAHREGQGNSPLHF. CDR3 DNA: TGCAGTGCTCACCGTGAGGGGCAAGGAAATTCACCCCTCCACTTT.

This clonotype has more than one count but fewer than ten. This sequence joins TRBV9 and TRBJ1-4, with D possibly being TRBD1 (5 bases). CDR1 and CDR2 from the germline V gene are SGDLS and YYNGEE. Trimming took off 3 bases at V and 8 bases at J, with 14 bases between the two ends. The CDR3 is made up of 14 amino acids. The CDR3 DNA is TGTGCCAGCAGCGCCGACCCCCAGGGCGAAAAACTGTTTTTT. Translating it yields CASSADPQGEKLFF.